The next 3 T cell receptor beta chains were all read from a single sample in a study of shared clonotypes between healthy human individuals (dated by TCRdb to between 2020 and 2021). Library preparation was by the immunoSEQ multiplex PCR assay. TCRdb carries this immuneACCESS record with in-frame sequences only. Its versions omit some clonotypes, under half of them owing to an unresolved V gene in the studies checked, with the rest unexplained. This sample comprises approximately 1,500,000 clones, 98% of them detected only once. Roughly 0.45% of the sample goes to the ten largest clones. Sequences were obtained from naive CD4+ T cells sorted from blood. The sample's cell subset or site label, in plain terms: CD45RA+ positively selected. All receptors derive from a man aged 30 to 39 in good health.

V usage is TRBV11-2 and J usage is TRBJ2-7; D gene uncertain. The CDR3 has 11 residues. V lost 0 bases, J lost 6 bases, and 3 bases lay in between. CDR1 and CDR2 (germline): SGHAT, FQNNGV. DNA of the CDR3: TGTGCCAGCAGCTTAGACGTCGAGCAGTACTTC. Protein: CASSLDVEQYF. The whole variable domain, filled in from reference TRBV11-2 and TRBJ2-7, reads EAGVAQSPRYKIIEKRQSVAFWCNPISGHATLYWYQQILGQGPKLLIQFQNNGVVDDSQLPKDRFSAERLKGVDSTLKIQPAKLEDSAVYLCASSLDVEQYFGPGTRLTVT.

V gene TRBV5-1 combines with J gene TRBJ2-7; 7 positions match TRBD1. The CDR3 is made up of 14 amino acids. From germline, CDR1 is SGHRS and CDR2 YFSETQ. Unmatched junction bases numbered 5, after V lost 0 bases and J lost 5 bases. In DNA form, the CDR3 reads TGCGCCAGCAGCTTGGGACAGGGTTTTAACGAGCAGTACTTC. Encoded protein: CASSLGQGFNEQYF.

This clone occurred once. The CDR3 nucleotides are TGCGCCAGCAGCTTGGCCGGGAGCGGGAGGAGCACAGATACGCAGTATTTT. This gives the protein CASSLAGSGRSTDTQYF. The chain is built from TRBV5-1 and TRBJ2-3, with 9 bases that match TRBD2. Germline lookup yields CDR1 SGHRS and CDR2 YFSETQ. The CDR3 is 17 residues long. Trimming at V came to 0 bases and at J to 0 bases, leaving 5 bases not matched to a gene.